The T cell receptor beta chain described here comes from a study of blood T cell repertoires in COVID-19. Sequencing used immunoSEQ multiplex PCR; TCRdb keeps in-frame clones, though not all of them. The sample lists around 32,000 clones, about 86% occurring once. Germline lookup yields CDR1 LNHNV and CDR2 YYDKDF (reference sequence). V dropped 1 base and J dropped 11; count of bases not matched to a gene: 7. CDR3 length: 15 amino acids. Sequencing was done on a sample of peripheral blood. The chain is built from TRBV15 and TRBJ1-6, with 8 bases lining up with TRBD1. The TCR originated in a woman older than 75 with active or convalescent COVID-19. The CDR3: CATSRGGQGVPPLHF. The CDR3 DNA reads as TGTGCCACCAGCAGAGGAGGACAGGGCGTGCCACCCCTCCACTTT.